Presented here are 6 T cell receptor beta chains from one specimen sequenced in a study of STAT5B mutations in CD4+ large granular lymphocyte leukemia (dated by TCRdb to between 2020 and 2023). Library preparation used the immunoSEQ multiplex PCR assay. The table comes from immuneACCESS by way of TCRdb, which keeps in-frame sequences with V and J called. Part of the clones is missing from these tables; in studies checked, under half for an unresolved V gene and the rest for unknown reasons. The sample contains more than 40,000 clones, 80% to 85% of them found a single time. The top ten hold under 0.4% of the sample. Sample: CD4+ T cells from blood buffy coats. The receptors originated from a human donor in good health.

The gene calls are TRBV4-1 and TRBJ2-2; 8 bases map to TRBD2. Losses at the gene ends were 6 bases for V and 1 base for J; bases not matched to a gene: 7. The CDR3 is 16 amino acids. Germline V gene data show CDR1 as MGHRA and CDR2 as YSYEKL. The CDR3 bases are TGCGCCAGCAGGCCTTTCCGGGGGGGGAACACCGGGGAGCTGTTTTTT. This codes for CASRPFRGGNTGELFF.

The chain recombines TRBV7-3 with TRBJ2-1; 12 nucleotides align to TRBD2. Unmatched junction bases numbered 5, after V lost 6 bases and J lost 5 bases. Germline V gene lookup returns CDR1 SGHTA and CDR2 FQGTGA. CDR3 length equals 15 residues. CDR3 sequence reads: CASRSSGGVHNEQFF. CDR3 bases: TGTGCCAGCAGGTCTAGCGGGGGGGTCCACAATGAGCAGTTCTTC.

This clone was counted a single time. The DNA for the CDR3 is TGTGCCTGGGGACTGCTCGATGAGCAGTTCTTC. It codes for CAWGLLDEQFF. This chain joins TRBV30 and TRBJ2-1; the D gene is possibly TRBD2 (5 bases). V was trimmed by 5 bases and J by 8 bases, leaving 10 bases between them. Germline values: CDR1 GTSNPN, CDR2 SVGIG (reference sequence). This CDR3 contains 11 residues.

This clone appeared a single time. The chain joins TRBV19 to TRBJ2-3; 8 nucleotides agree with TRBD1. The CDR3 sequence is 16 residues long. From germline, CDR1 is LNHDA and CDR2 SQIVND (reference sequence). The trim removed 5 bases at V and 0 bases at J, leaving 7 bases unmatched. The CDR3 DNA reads TGTGCCAGTAGTGGCATGGGACAGGAGAGCACAGATACGCAGTATTTT. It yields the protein CASSGMGQESTDTQYF.

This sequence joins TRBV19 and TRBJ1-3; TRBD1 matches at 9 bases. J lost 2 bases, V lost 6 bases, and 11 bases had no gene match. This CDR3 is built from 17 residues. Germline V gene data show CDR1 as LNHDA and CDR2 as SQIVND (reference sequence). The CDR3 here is CASSPRTGEGPGNTIYF. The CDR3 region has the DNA TGTGCCAGTAGCCCCAGGACAGGGGAAGGTCCTGGAAACACCATATATTTT.

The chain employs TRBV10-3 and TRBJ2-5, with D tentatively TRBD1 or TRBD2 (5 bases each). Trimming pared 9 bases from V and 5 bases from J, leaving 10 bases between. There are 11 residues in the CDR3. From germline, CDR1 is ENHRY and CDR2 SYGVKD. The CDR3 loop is CAMGVGETQYF. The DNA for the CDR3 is TGTGCCATGGGGGTAGGGGAGACCCAGTACTTC.